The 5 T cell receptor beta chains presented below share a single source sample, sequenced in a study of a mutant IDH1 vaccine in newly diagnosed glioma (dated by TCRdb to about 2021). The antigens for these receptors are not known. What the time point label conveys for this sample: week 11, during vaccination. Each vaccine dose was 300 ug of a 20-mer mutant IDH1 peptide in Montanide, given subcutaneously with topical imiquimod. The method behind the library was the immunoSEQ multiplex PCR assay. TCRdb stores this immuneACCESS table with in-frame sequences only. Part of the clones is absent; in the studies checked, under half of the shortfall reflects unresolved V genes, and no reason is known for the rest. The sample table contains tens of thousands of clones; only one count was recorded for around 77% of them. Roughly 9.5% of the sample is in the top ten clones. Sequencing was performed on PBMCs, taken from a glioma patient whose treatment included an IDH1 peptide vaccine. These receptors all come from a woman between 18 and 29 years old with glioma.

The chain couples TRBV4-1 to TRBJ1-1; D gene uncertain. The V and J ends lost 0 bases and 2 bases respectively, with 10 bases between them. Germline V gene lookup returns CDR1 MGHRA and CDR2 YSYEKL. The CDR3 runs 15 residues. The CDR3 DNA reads TGCGCCAGCAGCCAAGAACCGAACAGTAACACTGAAGCTTTCTTT. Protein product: CASSQEPNSNTEAFF.

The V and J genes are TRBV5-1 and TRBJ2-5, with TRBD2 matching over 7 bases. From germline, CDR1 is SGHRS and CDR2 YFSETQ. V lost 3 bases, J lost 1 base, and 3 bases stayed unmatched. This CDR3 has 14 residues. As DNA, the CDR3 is TGCGCCAGCAGCTCCGGGGGGATCCAAGAGACCCAGTACTTC. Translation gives CASSSGGIQETQYF.

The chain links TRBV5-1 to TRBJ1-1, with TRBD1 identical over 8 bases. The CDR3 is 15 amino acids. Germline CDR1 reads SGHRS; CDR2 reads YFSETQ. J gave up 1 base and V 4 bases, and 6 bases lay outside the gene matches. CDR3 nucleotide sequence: TGCGCCAGCAGCGGGTGGACAGGGCCGAACACTGAAGCTTTCTTT. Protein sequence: CASSGWTGPNTEAFF. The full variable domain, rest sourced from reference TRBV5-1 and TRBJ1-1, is KAGVTQTPRYLIKTRGQQVTLSCSPISGHRSVSWYQQTPGQGLQFLFEYFSETQRNKGNFPGRFSGRQFSNSRSEMNVSTLELGDSALYLCASSGWTGPNTEAFFGQGTRLTVV.

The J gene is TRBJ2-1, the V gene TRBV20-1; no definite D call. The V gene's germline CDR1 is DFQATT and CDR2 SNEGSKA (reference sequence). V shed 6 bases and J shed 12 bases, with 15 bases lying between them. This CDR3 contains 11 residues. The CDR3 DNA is TGCAGTGCCCCTCGCGTCGGCACGCAGTTCTTC. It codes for CSAPRVGTQFF.

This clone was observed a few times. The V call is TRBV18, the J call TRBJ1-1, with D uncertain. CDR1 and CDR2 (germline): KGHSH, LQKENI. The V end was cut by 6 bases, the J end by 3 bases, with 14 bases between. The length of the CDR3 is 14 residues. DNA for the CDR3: TGTGCCAGCTCGCCGATTTCCGGGCACACTGAAGCTTTCTTT. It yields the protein CASSPISGHTEAFF.